The 4 T cell receptor beta chains given below trace back to one sample, sequenced in a study of human T cells and chemical hapten exposure. Time point meaning: patch test 2, 6 weeks after DPC sensitization. Noted treatment: therapeutic diphenylcyclopropenone sensitization with weekly scalp DPC. TCRdb fed the RACE reads into MiXCR, producing one record per CDR3 protein. The sample lists roughly 40,000 distinct CDR3 sequences; 8% to 9.5% were seen once. The source was whole blood, collected in connection with sensitization to the hapten diphenylcyclopropenone (DPC). Every receptor here comes from a woman between 40 and 50 years old with alopecia areata. Some clones in this sample may be carry-over from other donors' samples.

In this sample, this clonotype turned up a few times. This chain uses TRBV6-4 with TRBJ2-3; 7 bases map to TRBD2. This CDR3 is 15 amino acids long. The junction had 5 bases not matched to a gene; V was cut back by 4 bases and J by 1 base. Germline CDR1 and CDR2: MRHNA and SNTAGT. The DNA of the CDR3 is TGTGCCAGCAGTGCCTTGGGAGGGGGCACAGATACGCAGTATTTT. It translates to CASSALGGGTDTQYF.

At least ten counts were recorded for this clonotype. CDR3 protein: CASSEAGPQEEQYF. CDR3 in DNA: TGTGCCAGCAGTGAAGCCGGGCCTCAAGAGGAGCAGTACTTC. The chain recombines TRBV6-5 with TRBJ2-7, with D unresolved. Germline CDR1 MNHEY, CDR2 SVGAGI. Trimming left V 5 bases short and J 7 bases short, with 18 bases between. The CDR3 has 14 amino acids.

This rearrangement joins TRBV11-1 to TRBJ2-7, with TRBD1 matching 9 bases. After removal of 4 bases from V and 6 bases from J, the junction contained 10 bases not matched to a gene. Per the germline V gene, CDR1 is SGHAT and CDR2 is FQDESV (reference sequence). CDR3 length: 15 amino acids. CDR3 sequence reads: CASSSWGQGSSEQYF. The CDR3, as DNA: TGTGCCAGCAGCTCATGGGGACAGGGATCAAGCGAGCAGTACTTC.

This chain joins TRBV9 and TRBJ1-1, with 10 bases lining up with TRBD1. The length of the CDR3 is 15 residues. Germline V CDR1 and CDR2: SGDLS, YYNGEE. V lost 3 bases to trimming and J lost 1 base; unmatched junction nucleotides: 3. DNA for the CDR3: TGTGCCAGCAGCGGGGGACAGGGGCCGAACACTGAAGCTTTCTTT. Encoded protein: CASSGGQGPNTEAFF.